Presented here are 21 T cell receptor beta chains from one specimen sequenced in a study of T cell changes during pregnancy in multiple sclerosis. The repertoire was sequenced with immunoSEQ multiplex PCR; TCRdb's copy has only in-frame clones and lacks some. Altogether about 97,000 clones are present, just over 90% being singletons, with the ten largest covering 0.7% to 0.9%. The sample consisted of peripheral blood, taken in the second trimester of pregnancy. The receptors stem from a female donor in good health, enrolled as a control in a pregnancy study.

This chain joins TRBV18 and TRBJ1-4; 11 bases match TRBD1. Germline assignment: CDR1 KGHSH and CDR2 LQKENI. J gave up 9 bases and V 4 bases, and 13 bases lay outside the gene matches. The CDR3 totals 17 residues. The CDR3 loop reads CASSLAGTGGDQKKLFF. CDR3 sequence (DNA): TGTGCCAGCTCACTCGCCGGGACAGGGGGAGATCAGAAAAAACTGTTTTTT.

The genes are TRBV19 and TRBJ1-4; tentative D call: TRBD1 (6 bases). This CDR3 is built from 17 residues. The ends were cut back, 7 bases at V and 0 bases at J, with 18 bases in the middle. Looked up from germline, CDR1 is LNHDA and CDR2 is SQIVND (reference sequence). For the CDR3, the DNA is TGTGCCAGTACCAACAGGGACATGGTTGCAACTAATGAAAAACTGTTTTTT. This sequence encodes CASTNRDMVATNEKLFF.

The chain carries TRBV7-9 and TRBJ1-5, with 9 bases that match TRBD1. The V segment lost 5 bases and the J segment 1 base; nucleotides outside the gene matches: 0. Germline V gene data show CDR1 as SEHNR and CDR2 as FQNEAQ (reference sequence). The CDR3 covers 14 residues. CDR3 sequence: CASSGQGSNQPQHF. The CDR3 nucleotides read TGTGCCAGCAGCGGACAGGGGAGCAATCAGCCCCAGCATTTT.

V gene TRBV4-3 combines with J gene TRBJ2-1; D is perhaps TRBD2 (6 bases). CDR3 length: 14 residues. The germline gives CDR1 LGHNA, CDR2 YSLEER. The ends were cut back, 1 base at V and 8 bases at J, with 12 bases in the middle. The CDR3 region is CASSQGYASDEQFF. CDR3 sequence (DNA): TGCGCCAGCAGCCAAGGGTACGCTAGCGATGAGCAGTTCTTC.

The chain joins TRBV12-5 to TRBJ2-5; 7 bases align to TRBD1. This CDR3 region has 14 residues. Per germline, CDR1 LGHNT and CDR2 FRNRAP. Trimming cost V 7 bases and J 1 base; bases outside gene matches: 6. CDR3 amino acids: CASAPRDSQETQYF. The CDR3 region has the DNA TGTGCTAGTGCCCCAAGGGACAGCCAAGAGACCCAGTACTTC.

V and J are TRBV18 and TRBJ2-7, with a weak D call TRBD1 (6 bases). Germline CDR1 reads KGHSH; CDR2 reads LQKENI. The CDR3 is made up of 13 amino acids. V gave up 6 bases and J gave up 6 bases, with 15 bases separating them. The CDR3 DNA sequence: TGTGCCAGCTCCACAGGGTATCCGGGCGAGCAGTACTTC. As protein: CASSTGYPGEQYF.

V gene TRBV27 combines with J gene TRBJ1-1, with D possibly matching TRBD1 (6 bases). CDR3 length: 15 amino acids. Germline V gene sequence: CDR1 MNHEY, CDR2 SMNVEV (reference sequence). The V end was cut by 3 bases, the J end by 4 bases, with 15 bases between. CDR3 sequence reads: CASSLLGARGTEAFF. The CDR3 DNA sequence: TGTGCCAGCAGTTTGTTGGGGGCTAGGGGCACTGAAGCTTTCTTT.

The rearrangement uses TRBV7-2 and TRBJ2-7, with 12 bases that match TRBD2. J lost 3 bases, V lost 4 bases, and 7 bases had no gene match. The V gene's germline CDR1 is SGHTA and CDR2 FQGNSA. The CDR3 covers 16 residues. CDR3 nucleotide sequence: TGTGCCAGCAGCTCCCGACTAGCGGGGGACGTCTACGAGCAGTACTTC. It is translated as CASSSRLAGDVYEQYF.

In this sample, this clone turned up once. The chain carries TRBV15 and TRBJ2-7; D remains unclear. Trimming left V 4 bases short and J 6 bases short, with 19 bases between. This CDR3 comprises 15 residues. Germline V CDR1 and CDR2: LNHNV, YYDKDF (reference sequence). The CDR3 coding sequence is TGTGCCACCAGCACTATTCGGGTCGGTGCTGTCGAGCAGTACTTC. Its protein product is CATSTIRVGAVEQYF.

The chain is built from TRBV6-5 and TRBJ1-1; D is uncertain. The germline V gene encodes CDR1 MNHEY and CDR2 SVGAGI. V gave up 6 bases and J gave up 1 base, with 12 bases separating them. The CDR3 is 14 residues long. The CDR3 reads CASSPGKWNTEAFF. In DNA form, the CDR3 reads TGTGCCAGCAGCCCCGGGAAGTGGAACACTGAAGCTTTCTTT.

CDR3 DNA: TGTGCCAGCAGTGAATCAAATAACTATGGCTACACCTTC. Encoded protein: CASSESNNYGYTF. The chain has TRBV6-1 and TRBJ1-2; D not resolved. The V end lost 2 bases, the J end lost 1 base, and 5 bases lay between the germline ends. Germline V gives CDR1 MNHNS, CDR2 SASEGT. CDR3 size: 13 residues.

V gene TRBV19 combines with J gene TRBJ2-7; TRBD1 aligns across 11 bases. Trimming took 3 bases from V and 4 from J; bases not matched to a gene: 8. The CDR3 totals 16 residues. The V gene's germline CDR1 is LNHDA and CDR2 SQIVND (reference sequence). The CDR3: CASSMAGGTGGYEQYF. The CDR3 DNA reads as TGTGCCAGTAGTATGGCAGGAGGGACAGGGGGGTACGAGCAGTACTTC.

The chain uses TRBV21-1 and TRBJ1-5; the table's D call, TRBD1, was not checked against the DNA. TRBV21-1 is termed a pseudogene. This CDR3 spans 18 amino acids. The DNA for the CDR3 is TGTGCCAGCAGCTCTAGGACAGGGAGTGCCGCGAGCAATCAGCCCCAGCATTTT. Protein: CASSSRTGSAASNQPQHF.

J is TRBJ2-3 and V is TRBV11-1; D gene uncertain. Trimming left V 5 bases short and J 8 bases short, with 11 bases between. In germline, CDR1 is SGHAT, CDR2 FQDESV (reference sequence). CDR3 length: 12 residues. CDR3 nucleotides: TGTGCCAGCAGCCAAGGAGAACGTACGCAGTATTTT. Translation: CASSQGERTQYF.

This clone was seen a single time. The V call is TRBV10-3, the J call TRBJ2-1; no definite D call. The germline V and J ends were trimmed by 4 bases and 0 bases, with 7 bases remaining between them. CDR3 length: 14 residues. CDR1 is ENHRY and CDR2 is SYGVKD in the germline V gene. Here the CDR3 reads CAISGSSSYNEQFF. Here the CDR3 DNA reads TGTGCCATCAGTGGTTCGAGCTCCTACAATGAGCAGTTCTTC.

The chain carries TRBV29-1 and TRBJ2-7; TRBD2 agrees at 10 bases. Per germline, CDR1 SQVTM and CDR2 ANQGSEA. The CDR3 spans 14 residues. Trimming cost V 6 bases and J 0 bases; bases outside gene matches: 5. The CDR3 DNA reads as TGCAGCGTGGTACTAGCGGGGTACTCCTACGAGCAGTACTTC. This translates into CSVVLAGYSYEQYF.

The gene calls are TRBV15 and TRBJ2-1; 9 bases line up with TRBD2. The CDR3 loop spans 18 amino acids. Trimming took 0 bases from V and 6 from J; bases not matched to a gene: 12. Germline V CDR1 and CDR2: LNHNV, YYDKDF (reference sequence). The CDR3 DNA reads as TGTGCCACCAGCAGAGATCCCCCCCGCGGGAGGGAAGGCAATGAGCAGTTCTTC. Translated, it gives CATSRDPPRGREGNEQFF.

This rearrangement joins TRBV5-1 to TRBJ1-1; 8 bases are a match to TRBD1. The CDR3 has 14 residues. Per the germline V gene, CDR1 is SGHRS and CDR2 is YFSETQ. Losses at the gene ends were 4 bases for V and 4 bases for J; bases not matched to a gene: 6. This CDR3 is CASSAGQVGTEAFF. The CDR3 DNA reads TGCGCCAGCAGCGCGGGACAGGTCGGCACTGAAGCTTTCTTT.

In its sample, this clone was seen once. This rearrangement joins TRBV5-1 to TRBJ1-6, with 10 positions matching TRBD1. Germline assignment: CDR1 SGHRS and CDR2 YFSETQ. The CDR3 has 15 amino acids. V lost 3 bases to trimming and J lost 7 bases; unmatched junction nucleotides: 4. The CDR3 loop is CASSSGTGVNSPLHF. The CDR3 nucleotides read TGCGCCAGCAGCTCGGGGACAGGGGTAAATTCACCCCTCCACTTT.

This chain links TRBV6-1 with TRBJ2-2; D remains unclear. The CDR3 has 15 residues. The V gene's germline CDR1 is MNHNS and CDR2 SASEGT. Between the trimmed V and J ends, which lost 2 bases and 0 bases, there was a span of 7 bases. In nucleotides, the CDR3 is TGTGCCAGCAGTGAATCCAGGTCGAACACCGGGGAGCTGTTTTTT. Protein: CASSESRSNTGELFF.

This clone was found once. The rearrangement links TRBV27 to TRBJ1-5; no definite D call. V was pared by 4 bases and J by 5 bases, with 9 bases between. The V gene's germline CDR1 is MNHEY and CDR2 SMNVEV (reference sequence). This CDR3 has 13 amino acids. The CDR3, as DNA: TGTGCCAGCAGTTCGCGGAACGATCAGCCCCAGCATTTT. It is translated as CASSSRNDQPQHF.